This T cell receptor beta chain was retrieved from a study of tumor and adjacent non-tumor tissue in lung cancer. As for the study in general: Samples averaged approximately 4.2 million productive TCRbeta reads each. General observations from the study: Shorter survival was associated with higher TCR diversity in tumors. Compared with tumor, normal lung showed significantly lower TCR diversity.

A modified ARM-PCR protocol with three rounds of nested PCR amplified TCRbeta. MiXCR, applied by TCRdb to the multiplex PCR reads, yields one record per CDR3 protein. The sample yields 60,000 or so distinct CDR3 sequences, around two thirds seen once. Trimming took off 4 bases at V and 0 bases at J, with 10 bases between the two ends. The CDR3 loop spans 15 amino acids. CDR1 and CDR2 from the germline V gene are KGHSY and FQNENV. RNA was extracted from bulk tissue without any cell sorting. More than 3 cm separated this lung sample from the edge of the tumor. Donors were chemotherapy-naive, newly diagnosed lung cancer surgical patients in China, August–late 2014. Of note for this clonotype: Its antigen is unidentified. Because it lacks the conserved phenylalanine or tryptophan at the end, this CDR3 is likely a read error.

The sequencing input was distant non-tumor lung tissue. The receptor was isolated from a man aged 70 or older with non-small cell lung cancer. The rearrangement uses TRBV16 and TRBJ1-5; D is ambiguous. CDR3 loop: CASSPLGYSNQPQHL. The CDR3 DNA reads TGTGCCAGCAGCCCTCTAGGGTATAGCAATCAGCCCCAGCATCTC.